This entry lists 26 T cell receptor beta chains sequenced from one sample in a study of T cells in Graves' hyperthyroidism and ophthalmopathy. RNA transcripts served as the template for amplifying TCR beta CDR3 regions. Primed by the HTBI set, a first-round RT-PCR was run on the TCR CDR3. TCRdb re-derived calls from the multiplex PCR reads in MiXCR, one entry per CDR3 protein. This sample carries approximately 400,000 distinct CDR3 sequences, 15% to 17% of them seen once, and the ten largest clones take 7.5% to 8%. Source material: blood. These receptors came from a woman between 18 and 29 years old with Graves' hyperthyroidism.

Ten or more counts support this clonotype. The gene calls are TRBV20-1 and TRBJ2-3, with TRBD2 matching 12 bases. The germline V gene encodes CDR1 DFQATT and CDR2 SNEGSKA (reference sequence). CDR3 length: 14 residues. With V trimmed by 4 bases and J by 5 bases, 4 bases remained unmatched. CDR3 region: CSATRLAGEDTQYF. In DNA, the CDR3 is TGCAGTGCTACACGACTAGCGGGAGAAGATACGCAGTATTTT.

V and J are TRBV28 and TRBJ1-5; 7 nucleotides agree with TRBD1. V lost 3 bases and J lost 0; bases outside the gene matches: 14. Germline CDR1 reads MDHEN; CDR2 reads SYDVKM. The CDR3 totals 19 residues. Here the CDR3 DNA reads TGTGCCAGCAGTTTCCTCCGGGACAGCATAGTCTATAGCAATCAGCCCCAGCATTTT. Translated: CASSFLRDSIVYSNQPQHF.

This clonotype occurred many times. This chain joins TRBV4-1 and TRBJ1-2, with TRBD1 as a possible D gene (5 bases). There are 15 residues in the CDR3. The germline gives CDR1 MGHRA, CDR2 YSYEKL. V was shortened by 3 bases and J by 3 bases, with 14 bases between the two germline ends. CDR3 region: CASSHESGGDYGYTF. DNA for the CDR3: TGCGCCAGCAGCCATGAGTCGGGGGGAGACTATGGCTACACCTTC.

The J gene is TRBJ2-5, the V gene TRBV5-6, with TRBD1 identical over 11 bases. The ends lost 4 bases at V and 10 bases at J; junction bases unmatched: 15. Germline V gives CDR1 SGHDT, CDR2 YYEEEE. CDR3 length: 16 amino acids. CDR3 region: CASSVHRDRGVGGQYF. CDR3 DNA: TGTGCCAGCAGCGTACACCGGGACAGGGGGGTAGGGGGCCAGTACTTC.

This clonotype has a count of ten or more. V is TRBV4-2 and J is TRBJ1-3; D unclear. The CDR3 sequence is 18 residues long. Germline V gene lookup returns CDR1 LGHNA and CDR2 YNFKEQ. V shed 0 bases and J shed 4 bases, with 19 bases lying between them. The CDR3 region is CASSQDWDQTRTGNTIYF. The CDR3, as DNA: TGTGCCAGCAGCCAAGATTGGGATCAGACTAGGACCGGAAACACCATATATTTT.

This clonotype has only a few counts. This CDR3 is CASRRGGTGELFF. As DNA, the CDR3 is TGTGCTAGCCGACGGGGAGGTACCGGGGAGCTGTTTTTT. The chain recombines TRBV7-7 with TRBJ2-2, with D possibly matching TRBD2 (6 bases). Per the germline V gene, CDR1 is SSHAT and CDR2 is FNYEAQ (reference sequence). This CDR3 region has 13 residues. Combining the CDR3 with reference TRBV7-7 and TRBJ2-2 gives the whole variable domain GAGVSQSPRYKVTKRGQDVTLRCDPISSHATLYWYQQALGQGPEFLTYFNYEAQPDKSGLPSDRFSAERPEGSISTLTIQRTEQRDSAMYRCASRRGGTGELFFGEGSRLTVL.

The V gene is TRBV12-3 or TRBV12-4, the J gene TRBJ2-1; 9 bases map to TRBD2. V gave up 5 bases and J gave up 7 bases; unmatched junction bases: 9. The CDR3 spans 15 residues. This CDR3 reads CASSLSGGGANEQFF. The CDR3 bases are TGTGCCAGCAGTCTATCCGGCGGGGGGGCGAATGAGCAGTTCTTC.

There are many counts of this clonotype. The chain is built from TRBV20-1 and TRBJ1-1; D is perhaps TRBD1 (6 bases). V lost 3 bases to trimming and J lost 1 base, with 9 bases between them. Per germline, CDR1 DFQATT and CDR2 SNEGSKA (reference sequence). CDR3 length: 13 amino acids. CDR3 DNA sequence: TGCAGTGCTAGGGGGGGCCAGAACACTGAAGCTTTCTTT. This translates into CSARGGQNTEAFF.

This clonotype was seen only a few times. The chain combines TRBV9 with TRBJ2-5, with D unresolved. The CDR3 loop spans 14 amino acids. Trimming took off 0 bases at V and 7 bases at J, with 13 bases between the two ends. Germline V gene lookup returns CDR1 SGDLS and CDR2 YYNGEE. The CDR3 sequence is CASSVGSERGTQYF. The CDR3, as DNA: TGTGCCAGCAGCGTAGGGTCAGAGAGAGGGACCCAGTACTTC.

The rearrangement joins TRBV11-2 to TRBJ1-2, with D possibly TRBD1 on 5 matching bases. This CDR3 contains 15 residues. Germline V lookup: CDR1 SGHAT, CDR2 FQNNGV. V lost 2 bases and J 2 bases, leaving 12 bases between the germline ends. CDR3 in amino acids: CASSLSGLSNYGYTF. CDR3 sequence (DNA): TGTGCCAGCAGCTTATCAGGGTTGTCAAACTATGGCTACACCTTC.

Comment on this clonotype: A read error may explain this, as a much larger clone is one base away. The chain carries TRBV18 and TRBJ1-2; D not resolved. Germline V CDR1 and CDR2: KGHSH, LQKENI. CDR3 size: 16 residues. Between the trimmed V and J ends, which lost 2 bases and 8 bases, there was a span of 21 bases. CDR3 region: CASSPTIGEGRFGYTF. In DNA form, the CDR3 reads TGTGCCAGCTCACCAACCATAGGAGAGGGAAGGTTCGGCTACACCTTC.

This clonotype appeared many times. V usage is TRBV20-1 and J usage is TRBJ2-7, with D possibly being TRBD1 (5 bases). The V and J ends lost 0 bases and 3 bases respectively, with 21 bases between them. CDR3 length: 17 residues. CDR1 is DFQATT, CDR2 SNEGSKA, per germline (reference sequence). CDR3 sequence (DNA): TGCAGTGCTAGAGATAAGAAGAGGACAAGGGTAATCTACGAGCAGTACTTC. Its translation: CSARDKKRTRVIYEQYF.

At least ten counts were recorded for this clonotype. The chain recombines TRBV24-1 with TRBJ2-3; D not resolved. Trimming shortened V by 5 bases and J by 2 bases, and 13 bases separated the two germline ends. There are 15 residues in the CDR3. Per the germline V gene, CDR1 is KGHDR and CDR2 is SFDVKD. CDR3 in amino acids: CATSVRNGLTDTQYF. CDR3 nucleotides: TGTGCCACCAGTGTCCGAAATGGCCTCACAGATACGCAGTATTTT.

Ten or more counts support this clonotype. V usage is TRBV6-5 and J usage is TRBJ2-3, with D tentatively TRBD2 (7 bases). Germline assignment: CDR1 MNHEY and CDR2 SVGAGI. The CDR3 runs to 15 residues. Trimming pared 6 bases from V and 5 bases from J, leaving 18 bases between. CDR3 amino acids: CASSRGGRAVDTQYF. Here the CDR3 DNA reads TGTGCCAGCAGCAGGGGAGGGAGGGCGGTAGATACGCAGTATTTT.

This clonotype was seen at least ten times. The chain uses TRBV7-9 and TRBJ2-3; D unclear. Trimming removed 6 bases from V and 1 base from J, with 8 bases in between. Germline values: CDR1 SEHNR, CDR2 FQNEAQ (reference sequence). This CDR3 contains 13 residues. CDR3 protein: CASRPQGTDTQYF. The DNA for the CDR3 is TGTGCCAGCAGACCCCAGGGCACAGATACGCAGTATTTT.

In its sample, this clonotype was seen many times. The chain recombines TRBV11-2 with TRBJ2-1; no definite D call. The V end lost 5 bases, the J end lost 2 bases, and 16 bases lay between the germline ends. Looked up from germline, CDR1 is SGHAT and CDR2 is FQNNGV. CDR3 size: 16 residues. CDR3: CASSPGARVPYNEQFF. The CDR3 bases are TGTGCCAGCAGCCCCGGAGCGAGAGTTCCCTACAATGAGCAGTTCTTC.

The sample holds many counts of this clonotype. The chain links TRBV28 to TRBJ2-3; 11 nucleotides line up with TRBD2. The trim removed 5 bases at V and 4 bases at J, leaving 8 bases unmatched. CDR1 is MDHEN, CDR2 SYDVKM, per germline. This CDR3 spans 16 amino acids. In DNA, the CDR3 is TGTGCCAGCAGTCCCTCACTAGCGGGAGTCGCAGATACGCAGTATTTT. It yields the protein CASSPSLAGVADTQYF. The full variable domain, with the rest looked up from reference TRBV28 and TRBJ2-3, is DVKVTQSSRYLVKRTGEKVFLECVQDMDHENMFWYRQDPGLGLRLIYFSYDVKMKEKGDIPEGYSVSREKKERFSLILESASTNQTSMYLCASSPSLAGVADTQYFGPGTRLTVL.

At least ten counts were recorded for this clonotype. In DNA, the CDR3 is TGTGCCAGCTCACTAGGGGAGGGGCAGCCTGAAGCTTTCTTT. Translation gives CASSLGEGQPEAFF. The rearrangement joins TRBV18 to TRBJ1-1; the D gene is possibly TRBD1 (5 bases). The germline V and J ends were trimmed by 4 bases and 6 bases, with 15 bases remaining between them. CDR1 KGHSH and CDR2 LQKENI come from the germline V gene. The CDR3 is 14 amino acids.

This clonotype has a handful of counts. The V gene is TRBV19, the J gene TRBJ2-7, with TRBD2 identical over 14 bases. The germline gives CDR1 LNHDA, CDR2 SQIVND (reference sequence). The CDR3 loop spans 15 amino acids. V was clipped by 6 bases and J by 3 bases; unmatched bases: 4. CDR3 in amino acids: CASRDGTSGSYEQYF. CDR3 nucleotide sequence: TGTGCCAGTAGGGATGGGACTAGCGGGAGCTACGAGCAGTACTTC.

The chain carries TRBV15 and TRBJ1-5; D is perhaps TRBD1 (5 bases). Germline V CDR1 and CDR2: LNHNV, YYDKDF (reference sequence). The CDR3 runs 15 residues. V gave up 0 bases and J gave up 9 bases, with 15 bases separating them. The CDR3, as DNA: TGTGCCACCAGCAGAGATCAACAGGTTTTGATGCCCCAGCATTTT. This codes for CATSRDQQVLMPQHF.

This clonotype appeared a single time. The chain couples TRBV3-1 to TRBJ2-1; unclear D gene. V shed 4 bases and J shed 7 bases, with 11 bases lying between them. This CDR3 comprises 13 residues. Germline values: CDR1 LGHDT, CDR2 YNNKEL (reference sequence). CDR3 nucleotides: TGTGCCAGCAGCCCTCCGGTTGGGAATGAGCAGTTCTTC. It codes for CASSPPVGNEQFF.

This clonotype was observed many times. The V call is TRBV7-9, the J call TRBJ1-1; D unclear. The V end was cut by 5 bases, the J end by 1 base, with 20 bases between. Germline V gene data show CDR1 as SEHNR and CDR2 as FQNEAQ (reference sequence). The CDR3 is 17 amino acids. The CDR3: CASSEKGIRAENTEAFF. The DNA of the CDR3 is TGTGCCAGCAGCGAGAAGGGAATTAGGGCGGAGAACACTGAAGCTTTCTTT.

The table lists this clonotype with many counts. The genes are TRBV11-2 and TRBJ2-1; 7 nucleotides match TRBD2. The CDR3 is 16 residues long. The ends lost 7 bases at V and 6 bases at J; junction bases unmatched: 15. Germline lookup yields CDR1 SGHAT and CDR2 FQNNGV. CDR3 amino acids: CASKSLATSRGNEQFF. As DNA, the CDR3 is TGTGCCAGCAAGTCACTAGCGACCTCCCGAGGCAATGAGCAGTTCTTC.

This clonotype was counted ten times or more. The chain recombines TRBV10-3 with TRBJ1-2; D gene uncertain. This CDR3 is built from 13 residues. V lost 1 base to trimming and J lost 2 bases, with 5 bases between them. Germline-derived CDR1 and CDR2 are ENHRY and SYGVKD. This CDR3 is CAISELTNYGYTF. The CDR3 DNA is TGTGCCATCAGTGAGTTGACCAACTATGGCTACACCTTC.

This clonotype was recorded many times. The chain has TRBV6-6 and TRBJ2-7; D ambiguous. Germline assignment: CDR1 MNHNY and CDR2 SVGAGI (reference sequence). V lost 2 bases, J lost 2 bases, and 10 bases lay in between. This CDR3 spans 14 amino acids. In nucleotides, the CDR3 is TGTGCCAGCAGTTACACCTGGCCCCCCTACGAGCAGTACTTC. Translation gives CASSYTWPPYEQYF.

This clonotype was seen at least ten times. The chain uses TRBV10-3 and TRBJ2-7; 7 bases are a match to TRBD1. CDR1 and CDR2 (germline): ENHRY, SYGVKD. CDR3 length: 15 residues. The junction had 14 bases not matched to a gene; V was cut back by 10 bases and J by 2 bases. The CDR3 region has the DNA TGTGCCACCGCCTTCATGGACAGGTCACCCTACGAGCAGTACTTC. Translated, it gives CATAFMDRSPYEQYF.